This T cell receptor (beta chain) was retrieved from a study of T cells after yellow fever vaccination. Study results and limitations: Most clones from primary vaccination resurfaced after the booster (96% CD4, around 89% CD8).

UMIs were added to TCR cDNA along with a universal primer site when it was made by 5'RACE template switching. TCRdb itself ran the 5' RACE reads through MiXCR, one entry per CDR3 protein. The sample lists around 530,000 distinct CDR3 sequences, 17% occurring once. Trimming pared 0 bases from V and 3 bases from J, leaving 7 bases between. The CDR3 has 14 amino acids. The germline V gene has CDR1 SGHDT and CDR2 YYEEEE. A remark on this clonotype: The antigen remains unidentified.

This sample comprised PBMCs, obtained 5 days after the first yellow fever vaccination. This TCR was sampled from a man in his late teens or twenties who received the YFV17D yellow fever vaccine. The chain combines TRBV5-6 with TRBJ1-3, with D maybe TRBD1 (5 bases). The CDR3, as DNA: TGTGCCAGCAGCTTGGAAGGGGATGGAAACACCATATATTTT. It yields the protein CASSLEGDGNTIYF. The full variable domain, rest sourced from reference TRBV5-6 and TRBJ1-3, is DAGVTQSPTHLIKTRGQQVTLRCSPKSGHDTVSWYQQALGQGPQFIFQYYEEEERQRGNFPDRFSGHQFPNYSSELNVNALLLGDSALYLCASSLEGDGNTIYFGEGSWLTVV.